The clone carrying this T cell receptor beta chain has just a few counts. Antigen unknown. TCRdb ran MiXCR on the reads and lists one entry per CDR3 protein. The table includes hundreds of thousands of distinct CDR3 sequences, about 44% detected once. These data are taken from a study of T cell repertoires in cytomegalovirus infection. Study-level information: Recently described HLA-C-restricted plus well-studied HLA-B-restricted CMV epitopes were used. Carrying CMV and the relevant HLA type showed in public TCR beta signatures.

Study-level results: In two of eight donors, the top clonotype was HLA-C-restricted CMV-specific.

Trimming pared 0 bases from V and 4 bases from J, leaving 11 bases between. Germline CDR1 is SGHRS and CDR2 is YFSETQ. This CDR3 is built from 14 residues. Here the sequenced sample was cultured PBMCs, taken from culture after CMV antigen stimulation. The receptor comes from a human donor in good health (CMV status not recorded). Some clones in this sample may be carry-over from other donors' samples. The genes are TRBV5-1 and TRBJ2-7; the D is unclear. The CDR3 nucleotides read TGCGCCAGCAGCTTGGGGTGGGGTCCGTACGAGCAGTACTTC. This gives the protein CASSLGWGPYEQYF.